One and the same sample provided the 22 T cell receptor beta chains below, sequenced in a study of blood T cell repertoires in COVID-19. Here immunoSEQ multiplex PCR was the method, and the copy in TCRdb shows in-frame clones only, minus some. Of a few hundred thousand clones listed, around 80% are singletons. Sequencing was done on a sample of peripheral blood. All receptors come from a woman in her forties or fifties with acute or convalescent COVID-19.

V is TRBV11-3 and J is TRBJ2-1; 10 bases line up with TRBD2. The germline CDR1 and CDR2 sequences are SGHNT and YENEEA. The V segment lost 2 bases and the J segment 8 bases; nucleotides outside the gene matches: 3. The CDR3 spans 14 residues. CDR3: CASSLSTSGDEQFF. DNA for the CDR3: TGTGCCAGCAGCTTATCCACTAGCGGGGATGAGCAGTTCTTC.

V is TRBV7-2 and J is TRBJ2-1, with 10 bases aligning to TRBD2. J was trimmed by 8 bases and V by 0 bases; bases with no gene match: 7. This CDR3 contains 16 residues. Germline CDR1 and CDR2: SGHTA and FQGNSA. The CDR3 DNA sequence: TGTGCCAGCAGCTTAGCGTTACTAGCGGGAATCCATGAGCAGTTCTTC. Residues: CASSLALLAGIHEQFF. The full variable domain, completed using reference TRBV7-2 and TRBJ2-1, is GAGVSQSPSNKVTEKGKDVELRCDPISGHTALYWYRQSLGQGLEFLIYFQGNSAPDKSGLPSDRFSAERTGGSVSTLTIQRTQQEDSAVYLCASSLALLAGIHEQFFGPGTRLTVL.

This CDR3 reads CASSMDIVQETQYF. The CDR3 region has the DNA TGCGCCAGCAGCATGGACATTGTCCAAGAGACCCAGTACTTC. The chain couples TRBV5-1 to TRBJ2-5; weak D call: TRBD1 (5 bases). With 4 bases removed from V and 1 base from J, the gap between germline ends came to 11 bases. CDR1 and CDR2 (germline): SGHRS, YFSETQ. The CDR3 has 14 residues. The variable domain in full, completed from reference TRBV5-1 and TRBJ2-5, reads KAGVTQTPRYLIKTRGQQVTLSCSPISGHRSVSWYQQTPGQGLQFLFEYFSETQRNKGNFPGRFSGRQFSNSRSEMNVSTLELGDSALYLCASSMDIVQETQYFGPGTRLLVL.

In its sample, this clone was seen a few times. The V gene is TRBV25-1, the J gene TRBJ1-1; 7 bases are shared with TRBD1. CDR1 is MGHDK, CDR2 SYGVNS, per germline. V was pared by 1 base and J by 0 bases, with 11 bases of the junction left unmatched. The CDR3 length is 18 residues. CDR3 DNA sequence: TGTGCCAGCAGTGAATTGGGGACAGCCCGGAGTATGAACACTGAAGCTTTCTTT. It translates to CASSELGTARSMNTEAFF.

The chain couples TRBV29-1 to TRBJ2-5, with 7 bases lining up with TRBD2. V shed 6 bases, J shed 1 base, and the junction held 2 bases outside the gene matches. Looked up from germline, CDR1 is SQVTM and CDR2 is ANQGSEA. The CDR3 covers 12 residues. The chain's CDR3 is CSVRTSQETQYF. CDR3 nucleotides: TGCAGCGTAAGGACTAGCCAAGAGACCCAGTACTTC.

The chain recombines TRBV5-6 with TRBJ2-5, with 11 bases matching TRBD2. J was trimmed by 0 bases and V by 1 base; bases with no gene match: 11. The CDR3 totals 19 residues. Per germline, CDR1 SGHDT and CDR2 YYEEEE. CDR3 protein: CASSLYSASGGLYQETQYF. CDR3 nucleotides: TGTGCCAGCAGCTTGTACTCGGCTAGCGGGGGGCTGTACCAAGAGACCCAGTACTTC.

V and J are TRBV21-1 and TRBJ2-7; the table assigns TRBD2, which was not confirmed against the DNA. TRBV21-1 has pseudogene status. There are 13 residues in the CDR3. The CDR3, as DNA: TGTGCCAGCAGCTCTCATAACGTCGGCGAGCAGTACGTC. The encoded protein is CASSSHNVGEQYV.

The chain carries TRBV2 and TRBJ2-1; 11 bases are shared with TRBD2. Trimming removed 5 bases from V and 9 bases from J; junction bases left unmatched: 9. Germline CDR1 reads SNHLY; CDR2 reads FYNNEI. CDR3 size: 15 residues. The CDR3 loop is CASSLLAGGTTEQFF. CDR3 bases: TGTGCCAGCAGTCTTCTAGCGGGGGGTACTACTGAGCAGTTCTTC.

The chain uses TRBV6-2 or TRBV6-3 and TRBJ2-7, with TRBD1 matching over 8 bases. J gave up 3 bases and V 5 bases, and 3 bases lay outside the gene matches. Germline lookup yields CDR1 MNHEY and CDR2 SVGEGT. CDR3 size: 13 residues. CDR3 in DNA: TGTGCCAGCAGTCAGGACAGGGTCTACGAGCAGTACTTC. This encodes CASSQDRVYEQYF.

The chain carries TRBV6-5 and TRBJ1-5, with TRBD1 matching over 9 bases. Germline assignment: CDR1 MNHEY and CDR2 SVGAGI. The CDR3 has 13 amino acids. The J segment lost 7 bases and the V segment lost 6 bases, leaving 4 bases of the junction unmatched. The chain's CDR3 is CASRGTGYQPQHF. CDR3 nucleotide sequence: TGTGCCAGCAGGGGGACAGGGTACCAGCCCCAGCATTTT.

This chain's CDR3 is CASSQQTGGGYTF. The DNA for the CDR3 is TGTGCCAGCAGCCAACAAACAGGGGGTGGCTACACCTTC. This chain links TRBV3-1 (or the pseudogene TRBV3-2) with TRBJ1-2; 8 nucleotides align to TRBD1. From germline, CDR1 is LGHDT and CDR2 YNNKEL (reference sequence). The trim removed 2 bases at V and 7 bases at J, leaving 3 bases unmatched. This CDR3 is built from 13 residues.

This rearrangement joins TRBV19 to TRBJ1-4; D might be TRBD1 (5 bases). V dropped 7 bases and J dropped 4 bases, with 19 bases sitting between them. The CDR3 has 16 amino acids. CDR1 is LNHDA and CDR2 is SQIVND in the germline V gene (reference sequence). The CDR3 loop is CASTLGGNRLNEKLFF. CDR3 in DNA: TGTGCCAGTACCCTTGGGGGGAACAGACTTAATGAAAAACTGTTTTTT.

This clone was counted between two and nine times. J is TRBJ1-1 and V is TRBV7-9, with D perhaps TRBD1 (6 bases). This CDR3 is 13 amino acids long. Trimming removed 4 bases from V and 9 bases from J, with 15 bases in between. Germline V gene data show CDR1 as SEHNR and CDR2 as FQNEAQ (reference sequence). CDR3 nucleotide sequence: TGTGCCAGCAGCTCCCAGCGGGACAACAAAGCTTTCTTT. It is translated as CASSSQRDNKAFF.

The chain is built from TRBV6-6 and TRBJ1-1, with D unclear. CDR1 and CDR2 from the germline V gene are MNHNY and SVGAGI (reference sequence). The length of the CDR3 is 16 residues. The germline V and J ends were trimmed by 2 bases and 1 base, with 14 bases remaining between them. The CDR3 sequence: CASSYTEAPGNTEAFF. The CDR3 nucleotides read TGTGCCAGCAGTTACACCGAGGCTCCGGGGAACACTGAAGCTTTCTTT.

The chain carries TRBV5-5 and TRBJ1-1, with TRBD1 matching 9 bases. The germline V gene encodes CDR1 SGHKS and CDR2 YYEKEE (reference sequence). CDR3 length: 14 residues. With V trimmed by 5 bases and J by 6 bases, 8 bases remained unmatched. CDR3 nucleotides: TGTGCCAGCAGGGCACCGGGACAGGGCCCTGAAGCTTTCTTT. Its translation: CASRAPGQGPEAFF.

The rearrangement joins TRBV5-1 to TRBJ1-5, with TRBD1 identical over 8 bases. There are 15 residues in the CDR3. V lost 4 bases and J lost 3; bases outside the gene matches: 6. From germline, CDR1 is SGHRS and CDR2 YFSETQ. CDR3 DNA: TGCGCCAGCAGCCCCGGACAGGGAAACAATCAGCCCCAGCATTTT. Translated, it gives CASSPGQGNNQPQHF. The full variable domain, with the rest looked up from reference TRBV5-1 and TRBJ1-5, is KAGVTQTPRYLIKTRGQQVTLSCSPISGHRSVSWYQQTPGQGLQFLFEYFSETQRNKGNFPGRFSGRQFSNSRSEMNVSTLELGDSALYLCASSPGQGNNQPQHFGDGTRLSIL.

V usage is TRBV4-1 and J usage is TRBJ1-5; perhaps TRBD1 as D (6 bases). This CDR3 region has 16 residues. V lost 5 bases and J lost 4, with 18 bases in between. Germline CDR1 reads MGHRA; CDR2 reads YSYEKL. CDR3 nucleotide sequence: TGCGCCAGCAGCTACGAGGGTGAGACAGGTAATCAGCCCCAGCATTTT. Residues: CASSYEGETGNQPQHF.

V and J are TRBV5-6 and TRBJ1-2; weak D call: TRBD1 (6 bases). The CDR3 sequence is 15 residues long. In germline, CDR1 is SGHDT, CDR2 YYEEEE. V lost 3 bases to trimming and J lost 2 bases, with 14 bases between them. The CDR3: CASSWLTGQNYGYTF. The CDR3 DNA reads as TGTGCCAGCAGCTGGCTTACGGGACAAAACTATGGCTACACCTTC.

The genes are TRBV5-1 and TRBJ2-3; TRBD1 agrees at 7 bases. V shed 4 bases, J shed 6 bases, and the junction held 5 bases outside the gene matches. CDR1 is SGHRS and CDR2 is YFSETQ in the germline V gene. CDR3 length: 13 residues. The CDR3 sequence: CASSPEQGDTQYF. The CDR3 region has the DNA TGCGCCAGCAGCCCCGAACAGGGGGATACGCAGTATTTT. The full variable domain, with the rest looked up from reference TRBV5-1 and TRBJ2-3, is KAGVTQTPRYLIKTRGQQVTLSCSPISGHRSVSWYQQTPGQGLQFLFEYFSETQRNKGNFPGRFSGRQFSNSRSEMNVSTLELGDSALYLCASSPEQGDTQYFGPGTRLTVL.

CDR3 residues: CASSLGSQGTEAFF. The CDR3, as DNA: TGTGCCAGCAGCTTAGGATCCCAGGGAACTGAAGCTTTCTTT. The rearrangement uses TRBV7-9 and TRBJ1-1, with D maybe TRBD1 (5 bases). V lost 1 base and J lost 5, with 11 bases in between. The CDR3 totals 14 residues. Germline values: CDR1 SEHNR, CDR2 FQNEAQ (reference sequence).

CDR3 sequence: CASSRETGGDYGYTF. CDR3 DNA sequence: TGTGCCAGCAGCCGAGAAACAGGGGGCGATTATGGCTACACCTTC. The genes are TRBV7-8 and TRBJ1-2; 9 bases are shared with TRBD1. The CDR3 spans 15 residues. Germline CDR1 is SGHVS and CDR2 is FQNEAQ. V lost 5 bases to trimming and J lost 5 bases; unmatched junction nucleotides: 9.

V gene TRBV10-3 combines with J gene TRBJ1-3; D not resolved. Germline lookup yields CDR1 ENHRY and CDR2 SYGVKD. The CDR3 spans 14 residues. The V end was cut by 6 bases, the J end by 0 bases, with 9 bases between. The CDR3 here is CAIRSTSSGNTIYF. The DNA for the CDR3 is TGTGCCATCAGATCGACAAGCTCTGGAAACACCATATATTTT.